This T cell receptor beta chain stems from a study of beta chain features in type 1 diabetes. Study-level results: Within each of all four CD4+ subsets, Type 1 diabetes patients had TCRB CDR3s that were moderately but significantly shorter.

On this clone: Antigen specificity is unknown.

The sequenced template was cDNA made from the entire isolated RNA. Sequenced by immunoSEQ multiplex PCR; TCRdb stores in-frame clones only, minus some. The sample comprises about 16,000 clones, about 70% of which are singletons, and around 0.79% rests with the top ten. Germline CDR1 is SEHNR and CDR2 is FQNEAQ (reference sequence). The CDR3 runs 15 residues. Unmatched junction bases numbered 4, after V lost 5 bases and J lost 4 bases. Sequenced material: stem cell memory CD4+ T cells from blood. The V and J genes are TRBV7-9 and TRBJ2-5; 13 nucleotides agree with TRBD2. The receptor was derived from a man aged 25-40 years with type 1 diabetes. The CDR3 nucleotides are TGTGCCAGCAGCCAACTAGCGGGGGGGCCAGAGACCCAGTACTTC. Amino acid sequence: CASSQLAGGPETQYF. Drawing the rest from reference TRBV7-9 and TRBJ2-5, the complete variable domain is DTGVSQNPRHKITKRGQNVTFRCDPISEHNRLYWYRQTLGQGPEFLTYFQNEAQLEKSRLLSDRFSAERPKGSFSTLEIQRTEQGDSAMYLCASSQLAGGPETQYFGPGTRLLVL.